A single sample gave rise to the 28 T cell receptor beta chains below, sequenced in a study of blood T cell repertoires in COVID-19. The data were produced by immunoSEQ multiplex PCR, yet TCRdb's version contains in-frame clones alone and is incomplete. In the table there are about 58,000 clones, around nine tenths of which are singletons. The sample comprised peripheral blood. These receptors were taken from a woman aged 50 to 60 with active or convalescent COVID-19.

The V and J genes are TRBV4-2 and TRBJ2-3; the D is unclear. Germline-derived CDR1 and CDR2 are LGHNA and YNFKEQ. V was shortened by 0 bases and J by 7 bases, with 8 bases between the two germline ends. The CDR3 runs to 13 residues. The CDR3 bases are TGTGCCAGCAGCCAAGATTCTATGAATACGCAGTATTTT. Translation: CASSQDSMNTQYF.

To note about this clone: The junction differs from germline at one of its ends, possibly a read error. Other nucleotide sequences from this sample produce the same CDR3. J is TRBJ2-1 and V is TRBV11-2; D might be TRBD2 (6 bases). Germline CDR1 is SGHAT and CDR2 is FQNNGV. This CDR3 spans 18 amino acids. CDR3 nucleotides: TGTGCCAGCTGCTTCGTGTACGGGACTGGGGGCTCCTACAATGAGCAGTTCTTC. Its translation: CASCFVYGTGGSYNEQFF.

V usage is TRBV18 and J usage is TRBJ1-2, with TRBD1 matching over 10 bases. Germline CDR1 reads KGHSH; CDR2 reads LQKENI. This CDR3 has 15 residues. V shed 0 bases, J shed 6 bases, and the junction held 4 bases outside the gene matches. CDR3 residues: CASSPPGQGPHGYTF. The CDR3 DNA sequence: TGTGCCAGCTCACCACCGGGACAGGGGCCGCATGGCTACACCTTC.

The CDR3 spells CASRQGHGTTDTQYF. CDR3 in DNA: TGTGCCAGCAGACAGGGGCACGGTACCACAGATACGCAGTATTTT. The genes are TRBV2 and TRBJ2-3, with 7 bases aligning to TRBD1. J gave up 2 bases and V 6 bases, and 8 bases lay outside the gene matches. CDR3 length: 15 amino acids. Per the germline V gene, CDR1 is SNHLY and CDR2 is FYNNEI.

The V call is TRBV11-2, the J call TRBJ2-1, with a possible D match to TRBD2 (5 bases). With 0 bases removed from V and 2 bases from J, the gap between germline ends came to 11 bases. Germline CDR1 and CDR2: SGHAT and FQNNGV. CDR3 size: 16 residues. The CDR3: CASSLEPAGTYNEQFF. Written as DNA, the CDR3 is TGTGCCAGCAGCTTAGAACCTGCGGGTACCTACAATGAGCAGTTCTTC. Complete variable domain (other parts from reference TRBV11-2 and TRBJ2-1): EAGVAQSPRYKIIEKRQSVAFWCNPISGHATLYWYQQILGQGPKLLIQFQNNGVVDDSQLPKDRFSAERLKGVDSTLKIQPAKLEDSAVYLCASSLEPAGTYNEQFFGPGTRLTVL.

CDR3 nucleotide sequence: TGCGCCAGCAGCCAAGCCGGGGTAGGGAACACTGAAGCTTTCTTT. It yields the protein CASSQAGVGNTEAFF. The V and J genes are TRBV4-1 and TRBJ1-1; D gene unclear. CDR1 MGHRA and CDR2 YSYEKL come from the germline V gene. V lost 1 base to trimming and J lost 1 base, with 10 bases between them. The CDR3 contains 15 residues.

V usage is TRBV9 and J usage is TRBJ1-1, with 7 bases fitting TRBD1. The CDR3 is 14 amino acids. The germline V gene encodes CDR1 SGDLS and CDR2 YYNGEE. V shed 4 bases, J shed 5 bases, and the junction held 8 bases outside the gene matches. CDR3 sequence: CASSPPTGRTEAFF. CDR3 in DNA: TGTGCCAGCAGCCCCCCGACAGGGAGGACTGAAGCTTTCTTT.

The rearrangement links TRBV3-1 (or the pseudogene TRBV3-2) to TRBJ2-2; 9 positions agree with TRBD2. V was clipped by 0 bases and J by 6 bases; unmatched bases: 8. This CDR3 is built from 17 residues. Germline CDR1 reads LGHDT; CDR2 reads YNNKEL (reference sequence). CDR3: CASSQDSAGGVPGELFF. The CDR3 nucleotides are TGTGCCAGCAGCCAAGATTCTGCGGGAGGGGTGCCCGGGGAGCTGTTTTTT.

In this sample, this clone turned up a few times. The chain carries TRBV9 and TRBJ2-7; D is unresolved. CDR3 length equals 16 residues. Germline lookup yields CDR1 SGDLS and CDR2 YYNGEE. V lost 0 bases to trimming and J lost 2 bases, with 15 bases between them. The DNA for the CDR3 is TGTGCCAGCAGCGTAGGAGACACCTTATATGCCTACGAGCAGTACTTC. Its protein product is CASSVGDTLYAYEQYF.

CDR3 residues: CASSESRENYEQYF. The CDR3 nucleotides are TGTGCCAGCAGTGAATCGCGGGAAAACTACGAGCAGTACTTC. This rearrangement joins TRBV2 to TRBJ2-7, with TRBD2 as a possible D gene (6 bases). CDR1 and CDR2 (germline): SNHLY, FYNNEI. CDR3 length: 14 amino acids. V dropped 2 bases and J dropped 3 bases, with 11 bases sitting between them.

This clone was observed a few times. In DNA form, the CDR3 reads TGCGCCAGCAGCCTTCAGGGGAGTGGCGATGAGCAGTTCTTC. Its translation is CASSLQGSGDEQFF. The V call is TRBV5-1, the J call TRBJ2-1; D might be TRBD1 (6 bases). Germline V gene data show CDR1 as SGHRS and CDR2 as YFSETQ. The CDR3 is 14 amino acids. Between the trimmed V and J ends, which lost 4 bases and 8 bases, there was a span of 16 bases.

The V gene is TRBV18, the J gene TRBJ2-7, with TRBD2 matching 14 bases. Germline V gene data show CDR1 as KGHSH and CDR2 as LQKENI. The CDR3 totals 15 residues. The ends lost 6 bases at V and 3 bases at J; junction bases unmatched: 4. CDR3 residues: CASSFGLAGGYEQYF. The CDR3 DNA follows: TGTGCCAGCTCTTTCGGACTAGCGGGAGGCTACGAGCAGTACTTC.

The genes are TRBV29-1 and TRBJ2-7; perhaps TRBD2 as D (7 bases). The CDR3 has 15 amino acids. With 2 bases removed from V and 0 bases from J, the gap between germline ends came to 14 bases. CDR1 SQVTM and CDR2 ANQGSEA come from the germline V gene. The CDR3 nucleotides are TGCAGCGTTGAAAGGGGGGGTGATGGCTCCTACGAGCAGTACTTC. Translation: CSVERGGDGSYEQYF.

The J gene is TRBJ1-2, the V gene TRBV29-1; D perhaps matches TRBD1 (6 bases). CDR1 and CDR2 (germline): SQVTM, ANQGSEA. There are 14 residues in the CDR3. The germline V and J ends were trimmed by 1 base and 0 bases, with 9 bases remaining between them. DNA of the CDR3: TGCAGCGTTGAAGGGACAGAAGCTAACTATGGCTACACCTTC. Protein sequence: CSVEGTEANYGYTF.

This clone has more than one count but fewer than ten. CDR3 nucleotide sequence: TGCGCCAGCAGCCCCTTAGGGAGAGATACGCAGTATTTT. It encodes CASSPLGRDTQYF. The chain is built from TRBV5-1 and TRBJ2-3, with TRBD2 as a possible D gene (5 bases). CDR1 and CDR2 (germline): SGHRS, YFSETQ. The CDR3 spans 13 residues. Trimming took off 4 bases at V and 5 bases at J, with 11 bases between the two ends.

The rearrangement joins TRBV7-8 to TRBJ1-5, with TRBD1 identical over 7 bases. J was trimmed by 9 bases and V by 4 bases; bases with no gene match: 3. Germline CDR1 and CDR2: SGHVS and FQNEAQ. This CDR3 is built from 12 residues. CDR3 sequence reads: CASSSGQLPQHF. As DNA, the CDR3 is TGTGCCAGCAGCTCGGGACAGCTGCCCCAGCATTTT.

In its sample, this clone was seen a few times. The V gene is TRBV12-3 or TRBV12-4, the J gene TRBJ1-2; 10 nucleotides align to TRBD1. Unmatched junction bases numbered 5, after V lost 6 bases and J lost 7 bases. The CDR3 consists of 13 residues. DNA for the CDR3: TGTGCCAGCAGCTACGGACAGGGGGGTGGCTACACCTTC. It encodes CASSYGQGGGYTF.

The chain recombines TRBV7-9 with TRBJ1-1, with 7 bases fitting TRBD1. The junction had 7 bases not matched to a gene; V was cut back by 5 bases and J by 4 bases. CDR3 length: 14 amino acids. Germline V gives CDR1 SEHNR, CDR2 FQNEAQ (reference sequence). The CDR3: CASSPGQETTEAFF. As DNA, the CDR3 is TGTGCCAGCAGCCCCGGACAGGAGACCACTGAAGCTTTCTTT.

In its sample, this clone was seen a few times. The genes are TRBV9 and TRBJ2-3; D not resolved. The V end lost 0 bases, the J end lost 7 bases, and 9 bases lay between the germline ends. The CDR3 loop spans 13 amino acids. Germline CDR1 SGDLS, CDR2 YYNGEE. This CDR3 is CASSVAVSHTQYF. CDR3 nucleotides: TGTGCCAGCAGCGTAGCAGTTTCACATACGCAGTATTTT.

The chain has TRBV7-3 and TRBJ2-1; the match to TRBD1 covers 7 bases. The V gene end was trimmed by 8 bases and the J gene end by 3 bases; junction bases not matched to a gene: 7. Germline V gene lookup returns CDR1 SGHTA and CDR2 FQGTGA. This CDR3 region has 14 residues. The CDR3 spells CASARDRGYNEQFF. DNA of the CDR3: TGTGCCAGCGCGAGGGACAGAGGCTACAATGAGCAGTTCTTC.

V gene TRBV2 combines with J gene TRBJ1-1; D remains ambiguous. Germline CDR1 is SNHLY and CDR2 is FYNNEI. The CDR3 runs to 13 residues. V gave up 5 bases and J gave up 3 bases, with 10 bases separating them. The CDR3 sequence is CASSILGYTEAFF. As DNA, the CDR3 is TGTGCCAGCAGTATTCTTGGCTACACTGAAGCTTTCTTT.

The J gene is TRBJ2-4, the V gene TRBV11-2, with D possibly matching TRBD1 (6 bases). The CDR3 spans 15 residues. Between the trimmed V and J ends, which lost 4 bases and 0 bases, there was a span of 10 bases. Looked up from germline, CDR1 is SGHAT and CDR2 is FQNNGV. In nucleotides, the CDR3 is TGTGCCAGCAGCTCCTTACAGGGAGCCAAAAACATTCAGTACTTC. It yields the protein CASSSLQGAKNIQYF. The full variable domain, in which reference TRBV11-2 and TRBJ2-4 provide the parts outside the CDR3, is EAGVAQSPRYKIIEKRQSVAFWCNPISGHATLYWYQQILGQGPKLLIQFQNNGVVDDSQLPKDRFSAERLKGVDSTLKIQPAKLEDSAVYLCASSSLQGAKNIQYFGAGTRLSVL.

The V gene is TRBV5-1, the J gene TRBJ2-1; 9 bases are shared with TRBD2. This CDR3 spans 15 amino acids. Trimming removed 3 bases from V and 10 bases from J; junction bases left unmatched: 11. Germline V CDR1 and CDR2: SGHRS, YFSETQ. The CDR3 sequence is CASSSIAGVSVEQFF. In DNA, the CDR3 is TGCGCCAGCAGCTCAATAGCGGGAGTCAGTGTCGAGCAGTTCTTC.

The CDR3 DNA reads as TGTGCCAGCAGCAACAAGATTTTCGGGGGGGCGGAAAAACTGTTTTTT. Protein product: CASSNKIFGGAEKLFF. The chain combines TRBV21-1 with TRBJ1-4. TRBV21-1 is a listed pseudogene. The CDR3 has 16 amino acids.

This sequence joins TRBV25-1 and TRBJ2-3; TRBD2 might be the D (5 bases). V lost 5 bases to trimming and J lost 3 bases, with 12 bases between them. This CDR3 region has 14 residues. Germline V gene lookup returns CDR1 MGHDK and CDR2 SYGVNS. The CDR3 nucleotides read TGTGCCAGCAGTTTACTAGTCGGAACAGATACGCAGTATTTT. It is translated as CASSLLVGTDTQYF.

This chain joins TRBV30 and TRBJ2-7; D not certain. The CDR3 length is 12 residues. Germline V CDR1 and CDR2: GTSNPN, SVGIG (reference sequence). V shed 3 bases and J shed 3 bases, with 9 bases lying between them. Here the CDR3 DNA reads TGTGCCTGGAGCAAAAGAGTCTACGAGCAGTACTTC. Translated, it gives CAWSKRVYEQYF.

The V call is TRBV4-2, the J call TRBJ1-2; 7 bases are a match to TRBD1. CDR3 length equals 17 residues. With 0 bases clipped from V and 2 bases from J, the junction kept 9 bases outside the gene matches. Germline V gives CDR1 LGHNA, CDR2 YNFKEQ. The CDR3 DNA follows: TGTGCCAGCAGCCAAGATGCACTATTGGACAGGAACTATGGCTACACCTTC. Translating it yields CASSQDALLDRNYGYTF.

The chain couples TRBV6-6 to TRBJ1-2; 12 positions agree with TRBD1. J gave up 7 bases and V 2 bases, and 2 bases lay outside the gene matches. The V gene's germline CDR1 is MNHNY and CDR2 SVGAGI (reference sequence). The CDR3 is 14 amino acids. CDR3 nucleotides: TGTGCCAGCAGTTACGGGGACAGGGGGCCTGGCTACACCTTC. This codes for CASSYGDRGPGYTF.